The 5 T cell receptor beta chains below all came from one sample that was sequenced in a study of T cells in tuberculosis. TCRdb's copy holds only in-frame clones and misses some; the assay was immunoSEQ multiplex PCR. Of tens of thousands of clones in the sample, 80% to 90% were seen once. Sequenced material: PBMCs. Every receptor here comes from a donor under 30 with latent tuberculosis or without tuberculosis infection.

The chain has TRBV7-2 and TRBJ1-6; unclear D gene. The CDR3 sequence is 17 residues long. Looked up from germline, CDR1 is SGHTA and CDR2 is FQGNSA. V lost 1 base, J lost 0 bases, and 10 bases lay in between. The CDR3 reads CASSLVARSSYNSPLHF. CDR3 bases: TGTGCCAGCAGCTTAGTCGCCCGGAGCTCCTATAATTCACCCCTCCACTTT. Full variable domain (missing parts from reference TRBV7-2 and TRBJ1-6): GAGVSQSPSNKVTEKGKDVELRCDPISGHTALYWYRQSLGQGLEFLIYFQGNSAPDKSGLPSDRFSAERTGGSVSTLTIQRTQQEDSAVYLCASSLVARSSYNSPLHFGNGTRLTVT.

The V call is TRBV4-1, the J call TRBJ2-3; 9 bases align to TRBD1. Germline loops: CDR1 MGHRA, CDR2 YSYEKL. V lost 1 base to trimming and J lost 6 bases; unmatched junction nucleotides: 14. This CDR3 contains 18 residues. The DNA of the CDR3 is TGCGCCAGCAGCCAAGTCGCGTCCGGGACAGGGTCCTCCGATACGCAGTATTTT. Its protein product is CASSQVASGTGSSDTQYF.

CDR3 in DNA: TGTGCCAGCAGCCCCGTGAGGACAGGGATTGGGAATGAGCAGTTCTTC. It is translated as CASSPVRTGIGNEQFF. The rearrangement links TRBV7-3 to TRBJ2-1; TRBD1 matches 8 bases. The germline V gene has CDR1 SGHTA and CDR2 FQGTGA. The CDR3 is 16 residues long. Losses at the gene ends were 5 bases for V and 7 bases for J; bases not matched to a gene: 13.

The chain combines TRBV10-3 with TRBJ1-1; a possible D gene is TRBD1 (5 bases). Germline assignment: CDR1 ENHRY and CDR2 SYGVKD. The V and J ends lost 3 bases and 4 bases respectively, with 18 bases between them. The CDR3 totals 16 residues. The CDR3 DNA reads as TGTGCCATCAGTGACAGGGAGGCTAGTTCGGGCACTGAAGCTTTCTTT. Translation gives CAISDREASSGTEAFF.

This rearrangement joins TRBV7-6 to TRBJ1-6; 7 bases map to TRBD1. This CDR3 is built from 12 residues. Germline V gene lookup returns CDR1 SGHVS and CDR2 FNYEAQ. Trimming at V came to 5 bases and at J to 12 bases, leaving 4 bases not matched to a gene. The DNA of the CDR3 is TGTGCCAGCAGCGTAAACAGGGGACCCCTCCACTTT. Translated, it gives CASSVNRGPLHF.